Each of the 16 T cell receptor beta chains below was sequenced from the same sample in a study of cytomegalovirus exposure and HLA in healthy donors. Primers included in the PCR were 60 Vbeta and 13 Jbeta primers. The method was immunoSEQ multiplex PCR; TCRdb's version includes in-frame clones alone and lacks a portion of them. The sample yields roughly 150,000 clones, 68% seen once. Sequenced sample: PBMCs. The origin of the receptors is a man in his sixties in good health and CMV-seronegative.

The chain combines TRBV27 with TRBJ2-1, with TRBD1 matching over 12 bases. With V trimmed by 3 bases and J by 7 bases, 10 bases remained unmatched. CDR3 size: 17 residues. Germline CDR1 is MNHEY and CDR2 is SMNVEV (reference sequence). The CDR3 reads CASSLEGTGGFFNEQFF. DNA of the CDR3: TGTGCCAGCAGTTTGGAGGGGACAGGGGGCTTTTTTAATGAGCAGTTCTTC.

The CDR3 bases are TGTGCCAGCAGGTCGAGGGCCCGCACAGATACGCAGTATTTT. Translation gives CASRSRARTDTQYF. The chain has TRBV2 and TRBJ2-3, with D perhaps TRBD2 (5 bases). CDR3 length: 14 amino acids. CDR1 SNHLY and CDR2 FYNNEI come from the germline V gene. V was clipped by 6 bases and J by 1 base, with 11 bases between them.

The chain employs TRBV13 and TRBJ1-4, with 7 bases lining up with TRBD1. From germline, CDR1 is PRHDT and CDR2 FYEKMQ (reference sequence). The CDR3 contains 18 residues. V shed 3 bases, J shed 3 bases, and the junction held 13 bases outside the gene matches. The CDR3 sequence is CASSFGTVGLGANEKLFF. CDR3 bases: TGTGCCAGCAGCTTCGGGACAGTCGGGCTTGGCGCTAATGAAAAACTGTTTTTT.

This clone was counted once. The V and J genes are TRBV19 and TRBJ2-7; D might be TRBD2 (6 bases). Trimming left V 3 bases short and J 6 bases short, with 12 bases between. CDR1 is LNHDA, CDR2 SQIVND, per germline (reference sequence). The length of the CDR3 is 13 residues. CDR3 sequence reads: CASSISPAGEQYF. The CDR3 coding sequence is TGTGCCAGTAGTATCTCCCCAGCGGGCGAGCAGTACTTC.

The chain joins TRBV18 to TRBJ1-3; TRBD1 matches at 10 bases. Germline V gene sequence: CDR1 KGHSH, CDR2 LQKENI. The CDR3 length is 17 residues. V shed 3 bases, J shed 2 bases, and the junction held 7 bases outside the gene matches. The CDR3 here is CASSPTGQGITGNTIYF. The CDR3 bases are TGTGCCAGCTCACCGACGGGACAGGGGATTACTGGAAACACCATATATTTT.

This chain uses TRBV5-1 with TRBJ2-1; D possibly corresponds to TRBD2 (5 bases). The CDR3 extends over 15 amino acids. CDR1 is SGHRS and CDR2 is YFSETQ in the germline V gene. V gave up 1 base and J gave up 8 bases, with 16 bases separating them. CDR3 protein: CASSLRGWSEDEQFF. CDR3 coding DNA: TGCGCCAGCAGCTTGAGAGGGTGGAGCGAGGATGAGCAGTTCTTC. The full variable domain, rest sourced from reference TRBV5-1 and TRBJ2-1, is KAGVTQTPRYLIKTRGQQVTLSCSPISGHRSVSWYQQTPGQGLQFLFEYFSETQRNKGNFPGRFSGRQFSNSRSEMNVSTLELGDSALYLCASSLRGWSEDEQFFGPGTRLTVL.

The genes are TRBV9 and TRBJ2-7; perhaps TRBD2 as D (5 bases). The CDR3 totals 13 residues. Trimming shortened V by 4 bases and J by 6 bases, and 14 bases separated the two germline ends. CDR1 is SGDLS and CDR2 is YYNGEE in the germline V gene. The CDR3 coding sequence is TGTGCCAGCAGCCCGAGCCCGAGCGGCGAGCAGTACTTC. It encodes CASSPSPSGEQYF.

This clone occurred a few times. The rearrangement uses TRBV5-6 and TRBJ1-3; maybe TRBD1 (5 bases). Trimming removed 3 bases at V and 0 bases at J, with 13 bases between. This CDR3 is built from 16 residues. Germline CDR1 reads SGHDT; CDR2 reads YYEEEE. Here the CDR3 DNA reads TGTGCCAGCAGCTCTGGGGCCGGATACTCTGGAAACACCATATATTTT. Its protein is CASSSGAGYSGNTIYF.

This clone came up a few times. The chain has TRBV11-2 and TRBJ1-2; 8 bases match TRBD1. V shed 3 bases, J shed 6 bases, and the junction held 6 bases outside the gene matches. Germline lookup yields CDR1 SGHAT and CDR2 FQNNGV. The CDR3 runs 14 residues. This CDR3 is CASSFQGAVDGYTF. The CDR3, as DNA: TGTGCCAGCAGCTTCCAGGGGGCAGTCGATGGCTACACCTTC.

This clone was seen only a few times. The chain is built from TRBV11-3 and TRBJ2-5; tentatively, D is TRBD2 (6 bases). Germline-derived CDR1 and CDR2 are SGHNT and YENEEA. The CDR3 runs to 14 residues. The V gene lost 3 bases and the J gene lost 0 bases, with 8 bases spanning the gap. The CDR3 reads CASSFRGDQETQYF. As DNA, the CDR3 is TGTGCCAGCAGCTTCCGCGGGGACCAAGAGACCCAGTACTTC.

As to this clone: Distinct nucleotide sequences in the sample also encode this CDR3. This rearrangement joins TRBV4-3 to TRBJ1-1; D is unclear. Trimming removed 0 bases from V and 5 bases from J, with 7 bases in between. Per germline, CDR1 LGHNA and CDR2 YSLEER. This CDR3 has 13 amino acids. The chain's CDR3 is CASSQDQATEAFF. CDR3 coding DNA: TGCGCCAGCAGCCAAGATCAGGCGACTGAAGCTTTCTTT.

The chain employs TRBV28 and TRBJ2-1, with 7 bases matching TRBD2. Germline trimming cut 2 bases from V and 3 bases from J; bases unmatched to any gene: 13. Germline V gives CDR1 MDHEN, CDR2 SYDVKM. This CDR3 region has 18 residues. For the CDR3, the DNA is TGTGCCAGCAGTTTAGGGACGCTAGCGGCCTGGGGCTACAATGAGCAGTTCTTC. It specifies CASSLGTLAAWGYNEQFF.

This clone came up once. This chain uses TRBV6-5 with TRBJ1-3, with D possibly matching TRBD1 (6 bases). CDR3 length: 16 residues. V lost 0 bases to trimming and J lost 0 bases, with 9 bases between them. Per germline, CDR1 MNHEY and CDR2 SVGAGI. The CDR3 is CASSYSGTLSGNTIYF. CDR3 bases: TGTGCCAGCAGTTACTCGGGGACACTCTCTGGAAACACCATATATTTT.

This chain uses TRBV9 with TRBJ1-4; 7 bases agree with TRBD1. The V and J ends lost 3 bases and 5 bases, in that order; junction bases with no gene match: 7. Germline CDR1 SGDLS, CDR2 YYNGEE. This CDR3 contains 15 residues. CDR3 protein: CASSDGGTVNEKLFF. The CDR3 DNA follows: TGTGCCAGCAGCGACGGAGGGACAGTAAATGAAAAACTGTTTTTT.

The chain is built from TRBV13 and TRBJ1-1; unclear D gene. CDR1 and CDR2 from the germline V gene are PRHDT and FYEKMQ (reference sequence). CDR3 length: 14 amino acids. The V and J ends lost 2 bases and 1 base respectively, with 8 bases between them. The CDR3 here is CASSLPGRNTEAFF. The CDR3 DNA is TGTGCCAGCAGCTTACCAGGAAGGAACACTGAAGCTTTCTTT.

The chain is built from TRBV11-3 and TRBJ2-3, with TRBD2 matching 10 bases. This CDR3 comprises 16 residues. With 2 bases clipped from V and 6 bases from J, the junction kept 8 bases outside the gene matches. Germline V gene lookup returns CDR1 SGHNT and CDR2 YENEEA. CDR3 bases: TGTGCCAGCAGCTTAAGACTAGCGGGCGGGTTTGATACGCAGTATTTT. Residues: CASSLRLAGGFDTQYF. The full variable domain, with the rest looked up from reference TRBV11-3 and TRBJ2-3, is EAGVVQSPRYKIIEKKQPVAFWCNPISGHNTLYWYLQNLGQGPELLIRYENEEAVDDSQLPKDRFSAERLKGVDSTLKIQPAELGDSAVYLCASSLRLAGGFDTQYFGPGTRLTVL.